This TCR beta chain is drawn from a study of blood T cells in healthy people across ages. The V gene's germline CDR1 is MGHRA and CDR2 YSYEKL. Trimming stripped 4 bases from V and 8 bases from J, with 14 bases between. The CDR3 runs to 13 residues. Using a J-beta primer mix together with a sample-barcoded 5' primer, a second PCR was run for about 6 to 12 cycles. TCRdb re-analysed the 5' RACE reads in MiXCR, keeping a single row per CDR3 protein. The table includes around 1,000,000 distinct CDR3 sequences, 35% to 40% detected once. The chain couples TRBV4-1 to TRBJ1-2; D call uncertain. The TCR originated in a man aged 18 to 30 in good health. Sequenced sample: blood. CDR3 nucleotide sequence: TGCGCCAGCAGCCGAACTCAGACACCCGGCTACACCTTC. Translated, it gives CASSRTQTPGYTF.